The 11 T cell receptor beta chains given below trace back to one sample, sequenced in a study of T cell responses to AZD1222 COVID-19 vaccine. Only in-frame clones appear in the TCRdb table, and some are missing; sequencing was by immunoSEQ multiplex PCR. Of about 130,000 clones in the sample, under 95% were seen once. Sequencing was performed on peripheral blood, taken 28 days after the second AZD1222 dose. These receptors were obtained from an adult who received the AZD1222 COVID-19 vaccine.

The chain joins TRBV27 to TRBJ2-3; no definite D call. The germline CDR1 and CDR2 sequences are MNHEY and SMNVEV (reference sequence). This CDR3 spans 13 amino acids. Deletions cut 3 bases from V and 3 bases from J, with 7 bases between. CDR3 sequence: CASSFRPTDTQYF. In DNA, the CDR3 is TGTGCCAGCAGTTTTCGGCCAACAGATACGCAGTATTTT.

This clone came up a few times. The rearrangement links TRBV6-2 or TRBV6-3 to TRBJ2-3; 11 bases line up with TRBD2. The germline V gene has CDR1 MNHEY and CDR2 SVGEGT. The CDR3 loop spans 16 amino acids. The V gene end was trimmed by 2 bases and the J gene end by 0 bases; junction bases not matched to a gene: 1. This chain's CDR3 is CASSYGTSGSTDTQYF. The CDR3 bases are TGTGCCAGCAGTTACGGGACTAGCGGCAGCACAGATACGCAGTATTTT.

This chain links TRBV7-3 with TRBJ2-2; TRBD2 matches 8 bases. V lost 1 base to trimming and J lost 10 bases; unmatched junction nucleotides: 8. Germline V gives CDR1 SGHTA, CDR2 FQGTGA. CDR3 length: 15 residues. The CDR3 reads CASSLMAGGGVELFF. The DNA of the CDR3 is TGTGCCAGCAGCTTAATGGCGGGGGGAGGAGTGGAGCTGTTTTTT.

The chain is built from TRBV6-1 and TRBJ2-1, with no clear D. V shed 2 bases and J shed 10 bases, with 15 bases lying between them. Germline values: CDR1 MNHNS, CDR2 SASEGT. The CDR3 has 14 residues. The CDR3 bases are TGTGCCAGCAGTGAAAAACTGGGCGCAGCGGAGCAGTTCTTC. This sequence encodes CASSEKLGAAEQFF.

The CDR3 region is CASSARGRTEAFF. DNA for the CDR3: TGTGCCAGCAGTGCCAGGGGAAGGACTGAAGCTTTCTTT. The chain uses TRBV27 and TRBJ1-1; tentatively, D is TRBD1 (6 bases). The germline V and J ends were trimmed by 5 bases and 5 bases, with 12 bases remaining between them. CDR1 and CDR2 from the germline V gene are MNHEY and SMNVEV (reference sequence). This CDR3 is built from 13 residues.

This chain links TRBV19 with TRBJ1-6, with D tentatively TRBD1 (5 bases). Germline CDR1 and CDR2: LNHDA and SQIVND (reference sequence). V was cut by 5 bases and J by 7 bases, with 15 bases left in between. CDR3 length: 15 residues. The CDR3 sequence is CASSGSSGKNSPLHF. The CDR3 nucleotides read TGTGCCAGTAGTGGGTCCTCAGGGAAAAATTCACCCCTCCACTTT. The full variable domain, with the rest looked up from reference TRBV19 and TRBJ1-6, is DGGITQSPKYLFRKEGQNVTLSCEQNLNHDAMYWYRQDPGQGLRLIYYSQIVNDFQKGDIAEGYSVSREKKESFPLTVTSAQKNPTAFYLCASSGSSGKNSPLHFGNGTRLTVT.

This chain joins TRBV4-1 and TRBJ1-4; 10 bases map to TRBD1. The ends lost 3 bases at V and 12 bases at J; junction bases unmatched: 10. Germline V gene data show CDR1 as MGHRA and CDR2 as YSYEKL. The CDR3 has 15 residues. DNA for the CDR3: TGCGCCAGCAGCCATCCGGGACAGGGGTTTATTCAACTGTTTTTT. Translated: CASSHPGQGFIQLFF.

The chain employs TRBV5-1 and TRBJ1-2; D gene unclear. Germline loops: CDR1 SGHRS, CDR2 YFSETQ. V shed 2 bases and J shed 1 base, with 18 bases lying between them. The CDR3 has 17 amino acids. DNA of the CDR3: TGCGCCAGCAGCTTTGGTAGCCTCCGCCCTGATAACTATGGCTACACCTTC. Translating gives CASSFGSLRPDNYGYTF.

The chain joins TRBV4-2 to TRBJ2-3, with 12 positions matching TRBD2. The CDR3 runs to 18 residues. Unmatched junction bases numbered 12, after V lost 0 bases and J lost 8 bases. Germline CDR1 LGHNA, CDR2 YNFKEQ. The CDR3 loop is CASSQEVSSGRATGTQYF. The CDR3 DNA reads TGTGCCAGCAGCCAAGAGGTCTCTAGCGGGAGGGCCACGGGTACGCAGTATTTT.

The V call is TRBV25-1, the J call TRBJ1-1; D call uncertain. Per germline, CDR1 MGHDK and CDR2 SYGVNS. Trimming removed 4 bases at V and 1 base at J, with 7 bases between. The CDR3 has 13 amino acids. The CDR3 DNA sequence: TGTGCCAGCAGTGTTAAGGAGAACACTGAAGCTTTCTTT. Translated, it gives CASSVKENTEAFF.

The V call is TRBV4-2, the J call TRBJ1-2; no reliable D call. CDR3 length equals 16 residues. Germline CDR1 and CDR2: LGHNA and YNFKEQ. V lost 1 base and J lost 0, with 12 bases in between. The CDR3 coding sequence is TGTGCCAGCAGCCAAGGACCGGACCGATCTAACTATGGCTACACCTTC. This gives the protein CASSQGPDRSNYGYTF.